The clone carrying this T cell receptor beta chain was counted once. This record belongs to a study of cytomegalovirus exposure and HLA in healthy donors. With V trimmed by 4 bases and J by 4 bases, 10 bases remained unmatched. Germline loops: CDR1 SEHNR, CDR2 FQNEAQ (reference sequence). The CDR3 has 17 residues. Method: immunoSEQ multiplex PCR; TCRdb's copy keeps in-frame clones and lacks some. Here the sample spans about 160,000 clones, about 86% being singletons. This chain connects TRBV7-9 to TRBJ2-3; 11 nucleotides agree with TRBD2. The sequencing sample was made of PBMCs. This TCR was sampled from a woman in her 30s in good health and CMV-seronegative. CDR3 residues: CASSSTRLAGLADTQYF. The DNA of the CDR3 is TGTGCCAGCAGCTCCACCAGACTAGCGGGATTGGCAGATACGCAGTATTTT.